The 20 T cell receptor beta chains below were found in one sample sequenced in a study of cytomegalovirus exposure and HLA in healthy donors. Both 60 Vbeta primers and 13 Jbeta primers went into the PCR. Assay used: immunoSEQ multiplex PCR; TCRdb lists only in-frame clones, some missing. The sample includes some 98,000 clones, roughly 80% of them seen just once. Source material: PBMCs. These receptors originate from a middle-aged man in good health and CMV-seronegative.

This chain links TRBV5-1 with TRBJ1-1; TRBD1 might be the D (5 bases). This CDR3 contains 14 residues. CDR1 and CDR2 from the germline V gene are SGHRS and YFSETQ. The V gene lost 4 bases and the J gene lost 3 bases, with 13 bases spanning the gap. In nucleotides, the CDR3 is TGCGCCAGCAGCATCCAGGGAACGGACACTGAAGCTTTCTTT. Its protein product is CASSIQGTDTEAFF.

This clone was counted only a few times. The rearrangement uses TRBV6-1 and TRBJ2-7, with 7 bases identical to TRBD1. The germline gives CDR1 MNHNS, CDR2 SASEGT. The CDR3 covers 13 residues. V was pared by 5 bases and J by 6 bases, with 7 bases of the junction left unmatched. The CDR3 DNA reads as TGTGCCAGCAGTTCCGGGACAGAGGCCGAGCAGTACTTC. This encodes CASSSGTEAEQYF.

This chain links TRBV4-3 with TRBJ2-5, with 12 bases aligning to TRBD2. The CDR3 spans 17 residues. CDR1 and CDR2 (germline): LGHNA, YSLEER. V was clipped by 3 bases and J by 5 bases; unmatched bases: 10. The DNA for the CDR3 is TGCGCCAGCAGCCAGGGGACTAGCGGGTGGAGGGGGGAGACCCAGTACTTC. This encodes CASSQGTSGWRGETQYF.

This chain uses TRBV6-1 with TRBJ2-2; 8 positions match TRBD2. CDR3 length equals 15 residues. Trimming took 3 bases from V and 5 from J; bases not matched to a gene: 5. Germline assignment: CDR1 MNHNS and CDR2 SASEGT. The CDR3, as DNA: TGTGCCAGCAGTGAGAGCGGGAGAAAAACCGGGGAGCTGTTTTTT. It is translated as CASSESGRKTGELFF.

This clone was observed a single time. This chain links TRBV9 with TRBJ2-1, with 10 positions matching TRBD2. Germline trimming cut 3 bases from V and 6 bases from J; bases unmatched to any gene: 6. This CDR3 is 15 amino acids long. Germline CDR1 and CDR2: SGDLS and YYNGEE. This chain's CDR3 is CASSAQRGGLNEQFF. The CDR3 region has the DNA TGTGCCAGCAGCGCGCAGCGGGGGGGCCTCAATGAGCAGTTCTTC.

Points on this clone: Other DNA sequences in this sample translate to the same CDR3. The chain uses TRBV7-9 and TRBJ1-3; D uncertain. Germline assignment: CDR1 SEHNR and CDR2 FQNEAQ (reference sequence). CDR3 length equals 14 residues. The V gene lost 8 bases and the J gene lost 0 bases, with 11 bases spanning the gap. Here the CDR3 reads CASGLRSSGNTIYF. As DNA, the CDR3 is TGTGCCAGCGGCCTGAGGTCCTCTGGAAACACCATATATTTT.

The V gene is TRBV9, the J gene TRBJ1-2, with 9 positions matching TRBD1. This CDR3 is 13 amino acids long. In germline, CDR1 is SGDLS, CDR2 YYNGEE. J gave up 6 bases and V 5 bases, and 5 bases lay outside the gene matches. CDR3 nucleotides: TGTGCCAGCAGTTATAGACAGGGGGATGGCTACACCTTC. Translating gives CASSYRQGDGYTF.

The gene calls are TRBV29-1 and TRBJ1-5; 8 nucleotides line up with TRBD1. The CDR3 has 14 residues. Per the germline V gene, CDR1 is SQVTM and CDR2 is ANQGSEA. V shed 6 bases and J 4 bases; nucleotides not matched to a gene: 8. CDR3 in amino acids: CSVRTGGGNQPQHF. The CDR3 bases are TGCAGCGTCCGTACAGGGGGGGGGAATCAGCCCCAGCATTTT.

V usage is TRBV4-1 and J usage is TRBJ1-3; D is unresolved. Germline V CDR1 and CDR2: MGHRA, YSYEKL. Trimming took off 0 bases at V and 1 base at J, with 10 bases between the two ends. The CDR3 contains 16 residues. CDR3 nucleotide sequence: TGCGCCAGCAGCCAAGATCTCCCGCAGTCTGGAAACACCATATATTTT. Encoded protein: CASSQDLPQSGNTIYF.

The V gene is TRBV19, the J gene TRBJ1-3, with D unclear. Between the trimmed V and J ends, which lost 1 base and 0 bases, there was a span of 4 bases. The CDR3 runs to 14 residues. The germline gives CDR1 LNHDA, CDR2 SQIVND (reference sequence). The CDR3 DNA follows: TGTGCCAGTAGTATAGCGAGCTCTGGAAACACCATATATTTT. Residues: CASSIASSGNTIYF. The full variable domain, completed using reference TRBV19 and TRBJ1-3, is DGGITQSPKYLFRKEGQNVTLSCEQNLNHDAMYWYRQDPGQGLRLIYYSQIVNDFQKGDIAEGYSVSREKKESFPLTVTSAQKNPTAFYLCASSIASSGNTIYFGEGSWLTVV.

The rearrangement links TRBV7-2 to TRBJ2-7; TRBD1 matches at 7 bases. The CDR3 covers 18 residues. V lost 0 bases and J lost 0; bases outside the gene matches: 11. Germline CDR1 reads SGHTA; CDR2 reads FQGNSA. CDR3 loop: CASSLATPTGTDSYEQYF. As DNA, the CDR3 is TGTGCCAGCAGCTTAGCGACCCCGACTGGGACAGACTCCTACGAGCAGTACTTC.

This clone was counted a few times. This sequence joins TRBV10-3 and TRBJ1-1; 8 nucleotides line up with TRBD1. This CDR3 spans 13 amino acids. V was pared by 5 bases and J by 5 bases, with 4 bases of the junction left unmatched. The V gene's germline CDR1 is ENHRY and CDR2 SYGVKD. CDR3: CAISTGGGTEAFF. As DNA, the CDR3 is TGTGCCATCAGTACAGGGGGTGGAACTGAAGCTTTCTTT.

The sample holds one count of this clone. J is TRBJ1-2 and V is TRBV4-1; 9 bases agree with TRBD1. Germline-derived CDR1 and CDR2 are MGHRA and YSYEKL. The ends lost 4 bases at V and 7 bases at J; junction bases unmatched: 16. This CDR3 has 17 amino acids. This CDR3 reads CASSRTPARQGGIGYTF. The CDR3 DNA is TGCGCCAGCAGCCGAACCCCGGCACGACAGGGGGGAATTGGCTACACCTTC.

Only one count was recorded for this clone. V and J are TRBV4-1 and TRBJ1-5; the D gene is possibly TRBD1 (6 bases). Germline V lookup: CDR1 MGHRA, CDR2 YSYEKL. The CDR3 totals 17 residues. Trimming took off 1 base at V and 7 bases at J, with 20 bases between the two ends. This CDR3 is CASSQAGYPKGDQPQHF. In DNA form, the CDR3 reads TGCGCCAGCAGCCAAGCTGGGTACCCAAAGGGGGACCAGCCCCAGCATTTT.

A few counts support this clone. The chain employs TRBV28 and TRBJ1-2; 8 bases map to TRBD1. The germline V gene has CDR1 MDHEN and CDR2 SYDVKM. The CDR3 consists of 14 residues. J gave up 6 bases and V 6 bases, and 9 bases lay outside the gene matches. CDR3: CASRSDRGSDGYTF. The CDR3 DNA follows: TGTGCCAGCAGATCCGACAGGGGAAGTGATGGCTACACCTTC.

The gene calls are TRBV7-3 and TRBJ2-6; weak D call: TRBD1 (6 bases). This CDR3 comprises 14 residues. V was pared by 5 bases and J by 4 bases, with 9 bases between. The V gene's germline CDR1 is SGHTA and CDR2 FQGTGA. The CDR3 reads CASSPTGGANVLTF. DNA for the CDR3: TGTGCCAGCAGCCCAACAGGGGGGGCCAACGTCCTGACTTTC.

Notes on this clone: A junction end diverges from the germline sequence, so it may reflect a read error. J is TRBJ2-2 and V is TRBV7-9, with D uncertain. The CDR3 length is 16 residues. Germline lookup yields CDR1 SEHNR and CDR2 FQNEAQ (reference sequence). The CDR3 coding sequence is TGTTCCAGCAGCTTAGGATCTACCTTACTCACCGGGGAGCTGTTTTTT. Translated: CSSSLGSTLLTGELFF. The full variable domain, its missing parts supplied by reference TRBV7-9 and TRBJ2-2, is DTGVSQNPRHKITKRGQNVTFRCDPISEHNRLYWYRQTLGQGPEFLTYFQNEAQLEKSRLLSDRFSAERPKGSFSTLEIQRTEQGDSAMYLCSSSLGSTLLTGELFFGEGSRLTVL.

The chain is built from TRBV4-2 and TRBJ1-3; 7 positions agree with TRBD1. V was clipped by 0 bases and J by 0 bases; unmatched bases: 8. Germline CDR1 reads LGHNA; CDR2 reads YNFKEQ. The CDR3 loop spans 18 amino acids. The CDR3 DNA reads as TGTGCCAGCAGCCAAGACCCTATCAGGGGGTACTCTGGAAACACCATATATTTT. This sequence encodes CASSQDPIRGYSGNTIYF.

The chain links TRBV5-1 to TRBJ2-7, with D tentatively TRBD2 (5 bases). Trimming pared 4 bases from V and 7 bases from J, leaving 18 bases between. Germline V lookup: CDR1 SGHRS, CDR2 YFSETQ. This CDR3 comprises 14 residues. DNA of the CDR3: TGCGCCAGCAGCACCGGGATTGCCTTCTGGGAGCAGTACTTC. Its translation is CASSTGIAFWEQYF.

V usage is TRBV6-5 and J usage is TRBJ2-7; TRBD2 might be the D (6 bases). The CDR3 is made up of 12 amino acids. Looked up from germline, CDR1 is MNHEY and CDR2 is SVGAGI. Trimming shortened V by 6 bases and J by 3 bases, and 9 bases separated the two germline ends. CDR3 sequence reads: CASSSSVYEQYF. CDR3 in DNA: TGTGCCAGCAGCTCTAGCGTCTACGAGCAGTACTTC.